Each of the 20 T cell receptor beta chains below was sequenced from the same sample in a study of T-cell reconstitution after alpha-beta-depleted transplantation in children. Unique molecular identifiers featured in how the TCRbeta library was prepared. TCRdb passed the PCR reads through MiXCR, listing each CDR3 protein once. Of 900,000 or so distinct CDR3 sequences in the sample, about 16% are singletons; the top ten hold approximately 5%. Sequenced here: PBMCs, mostly from graft donor cells, sampled 360 days after TCRalphabeta/CD19-depleted stem cell transplant. The receptors come from a male patient younger than 18 who had a stem cell transplant for acute lymphoblastic leukemia, so the T cells may come from the graft donor.

Only a few counts were recorded for this clonotype. The chain joins TRBV7-8 to TRBJ2-2, with no clear D. V was pared by 5 bases and J by 0 bases, with 19 bases between. Looked up from germline, CDR1 is SGHVS and CDR2 is FQNEAQ. This CDR3 has 18 amino acids. In DNA form, the CDR3 reads TGTGCCAGCAGCCCAACTACAATATCGAATACGAACACCGGGGAGCTGTTTTTT. Protein product: CASSPTTISNTNTGELFF.

The chain employs TRBV7-8 and TRBJ2-1; tentative D call: TRBD1 (5 bases). The germline V gene encodes CDR1 SGHVS and CDR2 FQNEAQ. Deletions cut 1 base from V and 0 bases from J, with 10 bases between. The CDR3 runs 16 residues. The CDR3 sequence: CASSLDGAGSYNEQFF. CDR3 in DNA: TGTGCCAGCAGCTTAGATGGGGCTGGCTCCTACAATGAGCAGTTCTTC.

This clonotype was seen more than once but under ten times. Here the CDR3 reads CASSEFGQGVYRDGYTF. CDR3 DNA: TGTGCCAGCAGTGAATTCGGGCAGGGGGTATATAGGGATGGCTACACCTTC. The rearrangement uses TRBV25-1 and TRBJ1-2; 7 nucleotides match TRBD1. This CDR3 has 17 residues. V lost 1 base to trimming and J lost 6 bases; unmatched junction nucleotides: 14. The germline gives CDR1 MGHDK, CDR2 SYGVNS.

Turning to this clonotype: Compared with germline, one end of the junction differs, possibly owing to a read error. The CDR3 region has the DNA TGCAGTGCTCGAGAAAGGGGGCAGGAGTCCTACAATGAGCAGTTCTTC. It yields the protein CSARERGQESYNEQFF. The V gene is TRBV20-1, the J gene TRBJ2-1, with 7 positions matching TRBD1. Germline V lookup: CDR1 DFQATT, CDR2 SNEGSKA (reference sequence). The CDR3 extends over 16 amino acids.

The V and J genes are TRBV5-5 and TRBJ2-7; D might be TRBD1 (7 bases). The CDR3 consists of 13 residues. Deletions cut 1 base from V and 7 bases from J, with 12 bases between. The germline V gene encodes CDR1 SGHKS and CDR2 YYEKEE (reference sequence). The CDR3 nucleotides read TGTGCCAGCAGCTTGCCGACAGGGAGGGAGCAGTACTTC. Amino acids: CASSLPTGREQYF.

The V gene is TRBV11-1, the J gene TRBJ2-7, with TRBD1 identical over 12 bases. Looked up from germline, CDR1 is SGHAT and CDR2 is FQDESV (reference sequence). Unmatched junction bases numbered 15, after V lost 4 bases and J lost 5 bases. CDR3 length: 18 residues. CDR3 in DNA: TGTGCCAGCAGCTCTCAGCCGGGACAGGGGGCGCGACTCCACGAGCAGTACTTC. It codes for CASSSQPGQGARLHEQYF.

This clonotype was observed a few times. The chain carries TRBV12-3 or TRBV12-4 and TRBJ2-3; D possibly matches TRBD1 or TRBD2 (5 bases each). The V end lost 2 bases, the J end lost 6 bases, and 12 bases lay between the germline ends. This CDR3 is 14 amino acids long. The CDR3 spells CASSLQRGSDTQYF. The CDR3 nucleotides are TGTGCCAGCAGTTTACAGAGGGGATCGGATACGCAGTATTTT.

The chain couples TRBV5-1 to TRBJ2-7, with D tentatively TRBD1 or TRBD2 (5 bases each). V gave up 4 bases and J gave up 2 bases, with 19 bases separating them. Germline-derived CDR1 and CDR2 are SGHRS and YFSETQ. The CDR3 runs to 16 residues. CDR3 DNA sequence: TGCGCCAGCAGCACCCCTTGGACGGGGCCCCCCTACGAGCAGTACTTC. It translates to CASSTPWTGPPYEQYF.

The V gene is TRBV4-2, the J gene TRBJ2-1; TRBD2 might be the D (6 bases). Trimming took 0 bases from V and 6 from J, leaving 18 bases between them. CDR1 and CDR2 (germline): LGHNA, YNFKEQ. The CDR3 consists of 17 residues. CDR3 loop: CASSQDLGREFRNEQFF. CDR3 nucleotides: TGTGCCAGCAGCCAAGATCTGGGCCGGGAGTTTCGCAATGAGCAGTTCTTC.

This clonotype was counted only a few times. CDR3 sequence (DNA): TGTGCCAGCAGTTTTGGACAGGGCGATGAGGGATATGGCTACACCTTC. Its translation: CASSFGQGDEGYGYTF. The chain has TRBV12-3 or TRBV12-4 and TRBJ1-2; 8 bases fit TRBD1. The ends lost 3 bases at V and 5 bases at J; junction bases unmatched: 11. This CDR3 contains 16 residues.

The V call is TRBV5-1, the J call TRBJ2-7; perhaps TRBD2 as D (7 bases). The V end lost 4 bases, the J end lost 2 bases, and 10 bases lay between the germline ends. Germline V gene sequence: CDR1 SGHRS, CDR2 YFSETQ. This CDR3 contains 13 residues. The CDR3 protein is CASSMGGPYEQYF. CDR3 DNA sequence: TGCGCCAGCAGCATGGGGGGGCCCTACGAGCAGTACTTC.

The CDR3 region is CASSLPGEWTEQYF. In DNA, the CDR3 is TGCGCCAGCAGCTTGCCGGGAGAATGGACCGAGCAGTACTTC. The chain recombines TRBV5-1 with TRBJ2-7; tentatively, D is TRBD2 (6 bases). The CDR3 is made up of 14 amino acids. CDR1 is SGHRS, CDR2 YFSETQ, per germline. With 1 base removed from V and 6 bases from J, the gap between germline ends came to 14 bases.

This clonotype was seen at least ten times. This chain connects TRBV2 to TRBJ1-1; 8 bases agree with TRBD1. The germline V gene encodes CDR1 SNHLY and CDR2 FYNNEI. CDR3 length: 13 amino acids. The ends lost 8 bases at V and 0 bases at J; junction bases unmatched: 2. The CDR3 sequence: CASPTGVNTEAFF. The CDR3 DNA reads TGTGCCAGCCCGACAGGGGTGAACACTGAAGCTTTCTTT.

The V call is TRBV5-1, the J call TRBJ2-1; perhaps TRBD2 as D (6 bases). Germline assignment: CDR1 SGHRS and CDR2 YFSETQ. The V end lost 1 base, the J end lost 0 bases, and 11 bases lay between the germline ends. The CDR3 runs to 16 residues. CDR3: CASSLWRGRSYNEQFF. In DNA, the CDR3 is TGCGCCAGCAGCTTGTGGCGGGGCCGCTCCTACAATGAGCAGTTCTTC. Complete variable domain (other parts from reference TRBV5-1 and TRBJ2-1): KAGVTQTPRYLIKTRGQQVTLSCSPISGHRSVSWYQQTPGQGLQFLFEYFSETQRNKGNFPGRFSGRQFSNSRSEMNVSTLELGDSALYLCASSLWRGRSYNEQFFGPGTRLTVL.

The chain couples TRBV9 to TRBJ2-1; 7 nucleotides agree with TRBD1. CDR1 is SGDLS, CDR2 YYNGEE, per germline. The length of the CDR3 is 12 residues. Germline trimming cut 3 bases from V and 15 bases from J; bases unmatched to any gene: 9. The DNA for the CDR3 is TGTGCCAGCAGCGAGACAGGGAGAATCCCGTTCTTC. This sequence encodes CASSETGRIPFF.

There are a few counts of this clonotype. The rearrangement joins TRBV11-2 to TRBJ1-3; D remains unclear. From germline, CDR1 is SGHAT and CDR2 FQNNGV. The CDR3 contains 14 residues. V was pared by 3 bases and J by 0 bases, with 6 bases between. The DNA for the CDR3 is TGTGCCAGCAGCTTCGACATCTCTGGAAACACCATATATTTT. As protein: CASSFDISGNTIYF.

This clonotype has just a few counts. The chain joins TRBV30 to TRBJ1-5; TRBD1 agrees at 8 bases. In germline, CDR1 is GTSNPN, CDR2 SVGIG (reference sequence). This CDR3 has 16 residues. V was clipped by 3 bases and J by 8 bases; unmatched bases: 15. In DNA form, the CDR3 reads TGTGCCTGGAGGCCACCGGGACAGGATACTAAGGAGCCCCAGCATTTT. Residues: CAWRPPGQDTKEPQHF.

The chain is built from TRBV24-1 and TRBJ2-1, with D unclear. CDR1 KGHDR and CDR2 SFDVKD come from the germline V gene. CDR3 size: 14 residues. Between the trimmed V and J ends, which lost 0 bases and 5 bases, there was a span of 7 bases. CDR3 amino acids: CATSDLWHHNEQFF. The CDR3, as DNA: TGTGCCACCAGTGATTTGTGGCACCACAATGAGCAGTTCTTC.

The chain has TRBV7-8 and TRBJ2-1; D gene ambiguous. In germline, CDR1 is SGHVS, CDR2 FQNEAQ. V lost 5 bases and J 0 bases, leaving 11 bases between the germline ends. This CDR3 region has 15 residues. CDR3 sequence: CASSPPFHSYNEQFF. In DNA form, the CDR3 reads TGTGCCAGCAGCCCCCCGTTTCACTCCTACAATGAGCAGTTCTTC.

This chain connects TRBV18 to TRBJ2-7, with TRBD1 identical over 9 bases. There are 14 residues in the CDR3. Germline assignment: CDR1 KGHSH and CDR2 LQKENI. Unmatched junction bases numbered 4, after V lost 4 bases and J lost 3 bases. CDR3 region: CASSLPTGGYEQYF. The DNA for the CDR3 is TGTGCCAGCTCACTTCCGACAGGGGGCTACGAGCAGTACTTC.